This TCR beta chain was identified during a study of blood T cell repertoires in COVID-19. Study in general: PBMCs, B-cell-depleted T cells, or T cells provided the cDNA or gDNA that made up the material.

Trimming cost V 0 bases and J 4 bases; bases outside gene matches: 0. Looked up from germline, CDR1 is MNHEY and CDR2 is SVGAGI. There are 16 residues in the CDR3. Authors' data handling: Using reference gene primer amplification, nucleated cell counts were estimated. TCRdb's copy holds only in-frame clones and misses some; the assay was immunoSEQ multiplex PCR. D and trimming come from the DNA, and the V and J calls and clone size come from that table. The table records about 68,000 clones, 86% of them present only once. This clone occurred a few times. This chain joins TRBV6-5 and TRBJ2-2, with 12 bases fitting TRBD2. Sequenced material: peripheral blood. This TCR was recovered from a man aged 25-40 years with acute or convalescent COVID-19. The CDR3 sequence: CASSYSTSGSTGELFF. The CDR3 bases are TGTGCCAGCAGTTACTCGACTAGCGGGAGCACCGGGGAGCTGTTTTTT.